These T cell receptor beta chains were read from a single sample in a study of memory CD4+ T cells and cytomegalovirus serostatus. Some clones are missing from TCRdb's copy, which holds only in-frame ones; the method was immunoSEQ multiplex PCR. The sample records under 50,000 clones, roughly three quarters being singletons. Sequenced: memory CD4+ T cells from blood. All receptors come from an adult in good health and CMV-seronegative. The CDR3 runs from the conserved cysteine through the conserved F or W. D genes are given only for firm matches. Clone size is given for some rows only: seen once, a few or many times, or a class if the clone is expanded.

TRBJ2-6 . TRBV5-1 . TGCGCCAGCAGCTCCGATCCCTCCTCTGGGGCCAACGTCCTGACTTTC CASSSDPSSGANVLTF
TRBJ1-1 . TRBV18 . TGTGCCAGCTCCCCCAGGGCGGTGAACACTGAAGCTTTCTTT CASSPRAVNTEAFF
TRBJ2-4 . TRBV7-9 . TGTGCCAGCAGCTTAACGGTAGCCAAAAACATTCAGTACTTC CASSLTVAKNIQYF
TRBJ2-3 . TRBV9 . TGTGCCAGCAGTAAGGGCACAGATACGCAGTATTTT CASSKGTDTQYF
TRBJ1-2 . TRBV6-6 few TGTGCCAGCAGGACGACGGGAGGCTACACCTTC CASRTTGGYTF
TRBJ2-7 . TRBV6-1 . TGTGCCAGCAGTGAGGTGGCCTCCCGCCACGAGCAGTACTTC CASSEVASRHEQYF
TRBJ1-1 . TRBV7-2 . TGTGCCAGCAGCTTAGTTGGGGGTAACACTGAAGCTTTCTTT CASSLVGGNTEAFF
TRBJ2-3 TRBD2 TRBV2 . TGTGCCAGCAGGATTCTAGCGGGGGTAGGAGATACGCAGTATTTT CASRILAGVGDTQYF
TRBJ1-1 . TRBV18 . TGTGCCAGCTCACCATTTAGGGAGTATGAAGCTTTCTTT CASSPFREYEAFF
TRBJ2-1 TRBD1 TRBV19 . TGTGCCACCCGGAATTCAGGGGGCTCGAATGAGCAGTTCTTC CATRNSGGSNEQFF
TRBJ1-5 . TRBV28 few TGTGCCAGCAGAGCAGAATATAGCAATCAGCCCCAGCATTTT CASRAEYSNQPQHF
TRBJ2-5 . TRBV6-1 . TGTGCCAGCAGTGAAGGGGGGCGAAAGCAAGAGACCCAGTACTTC CASSEGGRKQETQYF
TRBJ2-1 TRBD2 TRBV5-4 . TGTGCCAGCACCGCTGCGAAAGCGGGGGGGGGTAATGAGCAGTTCTTC CASTAAKAGGGNEQFF
TRBJ1-5 TRBD1 TRBV19 . TGTGCCAGTAGTATTTCGACAGGGGTAGGGCAGCCCCAGCATTTT CASSISTGVGQPQHF
TRBJ2-3 TRBD2 TRBV7-3 . TGTGCCAGCAGCTTAACAGCCGGGGGGGGCGGAAGCACAGATACGCAGTATTTT CASSLTAGGGGSTDTQYF
TRBJ1-5 . TRBV6-5 once TGTGCCAGCAGCATTGTGGCACATAGCAATCAGCCCCAGCATTTT CASSIVAHSNQPQHF
TRBJ2-5 TRBD2 TRBV4-3 . TGCACCAGCAGCCTCGGGGGGGTGCAAGAGACCCAGTACTTC CTSSLGGVQETQYF
TRBJ2-3 . TRBV5-4 . TGTGCCAGCAGCTCCCAGGGAGGCGAAACAGATACGCAGTATTTT CASSSQGGETDTQYF
TRBJ1-1 . TRBV19 . TGTGCCAGTAGTACCCGACCGTGGGCAGGTGACACTGAAGCTTTCTTT CASSTRPWAGDTEAFF
TRBJ2-7 . TRBV6-1 . TGTGCCAGCAGTGCGGGGGGGACAGCGCTCTACGAGCAGTACTTC CASSAGGTALYEQYF
TRBJ2-7 . TRBV27 . TGTGCCAGCAGGGCGGAGGGCAACGAGCAGTACTTC CASRAEGNEQYF
TRBJ2-2 TRBD1 TRBV7-2 few TGTGCCAGCAGCGCGAACCCGACAGGGCTGGCCGGGGAGCTGTTTTTT CASSANPTGLAGELFF
TRBJ1-6 . TRBV5-5 once TGTGCCAGCAGCTTGGACAGTGCTTCACCCCTCCACTTT CASSLDSASPLHF
TRBJ1-4 . TRBV5-6 . TGTGCCAGCAGCTTGCAAACTCCGGATGAAAAACTGTTTTTT CASSLQTPDEKLFF
TRBJ1-6 . TRBV18 . TGTGCCAGCTCACCACGGGGACGGGATAATTCACCCCTCCACTTT CASSPRGRDNSPLHF
TRBJ2-5 . TRBV7-2 . TGTGCCAGCAGCCATACTCGACAGGCAGAGACCCAGTACTTC CASSHTRQAETQYF
TRBJ1-1 . TRBV28 . TGTGCCAGCAGTTCGAGGGTAGCGAGCACTGAAGCTTTCTTT CASSSRVASTEAFF
TRBJ1-6 . TRBV7-8 . TGTGCCAGCAGCTTAGAGGGGCGAAACTATAATTCACCCCTCCACTTT CASSLEGRNYNSPLHF
TRBJ2-7 . TRBV5-1 . TGCGCCAGCAGCTTGGCCAGGGGGGGGATTCCCTACGAGCAGTACTTC CASSLARGGIPYEQYF
TRBJ1-5 . TRBV28 . TGTGCCAGCAGTCCACCAACGGGGGTCGGCCAGCCCCAGCATTTT CASSPPTGVGQPQHF